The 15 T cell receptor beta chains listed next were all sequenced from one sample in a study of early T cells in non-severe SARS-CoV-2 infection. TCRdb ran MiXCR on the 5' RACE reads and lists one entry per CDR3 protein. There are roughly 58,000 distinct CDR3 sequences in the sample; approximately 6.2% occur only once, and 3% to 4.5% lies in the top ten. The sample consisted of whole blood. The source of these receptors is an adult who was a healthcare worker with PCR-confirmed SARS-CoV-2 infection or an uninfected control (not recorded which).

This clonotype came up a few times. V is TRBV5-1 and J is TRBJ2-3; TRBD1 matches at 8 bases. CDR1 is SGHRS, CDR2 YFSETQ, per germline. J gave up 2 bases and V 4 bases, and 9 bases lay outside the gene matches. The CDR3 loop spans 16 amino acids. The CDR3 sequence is CASSRETGAYTDTQYF. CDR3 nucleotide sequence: TGCGCCAGCAGCAGAGAGACAGGGGCGTACACAGATACGCAGTATTTT.

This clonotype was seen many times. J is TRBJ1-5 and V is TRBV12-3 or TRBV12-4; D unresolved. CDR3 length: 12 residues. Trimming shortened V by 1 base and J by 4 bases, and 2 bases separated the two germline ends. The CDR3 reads CASSLVNQPQHF. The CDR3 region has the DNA TGTGCCAGCAGTTTAGTGAATCAGCCCCAGCATTTT.

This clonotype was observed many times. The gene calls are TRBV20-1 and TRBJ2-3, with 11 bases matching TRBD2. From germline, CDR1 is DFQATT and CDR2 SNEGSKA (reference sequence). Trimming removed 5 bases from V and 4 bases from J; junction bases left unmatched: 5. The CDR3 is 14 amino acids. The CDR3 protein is CSAFSGGGADTQYF. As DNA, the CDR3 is TGCAGTGCTTTTAGCGGGGGGGGAGCAGATACGCAGTATTTT.

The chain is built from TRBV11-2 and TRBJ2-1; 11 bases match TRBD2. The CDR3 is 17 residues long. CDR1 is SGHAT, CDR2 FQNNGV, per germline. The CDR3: CVSEMLRTSGFNNEQFF. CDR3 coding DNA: TGTGTCAGTGAGATGTTACGGACTAGCGGGTTTAACAATGAGCAGTTCTTC.

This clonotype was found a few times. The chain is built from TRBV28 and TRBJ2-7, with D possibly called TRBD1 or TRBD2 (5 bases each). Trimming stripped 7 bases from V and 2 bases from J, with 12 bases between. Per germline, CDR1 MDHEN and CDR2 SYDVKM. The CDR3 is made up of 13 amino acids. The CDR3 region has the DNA TGTGCCAGCATAGGGGACCAAGCCTACGAGCAGTACTTC. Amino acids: CASIGDQAYEQYF.

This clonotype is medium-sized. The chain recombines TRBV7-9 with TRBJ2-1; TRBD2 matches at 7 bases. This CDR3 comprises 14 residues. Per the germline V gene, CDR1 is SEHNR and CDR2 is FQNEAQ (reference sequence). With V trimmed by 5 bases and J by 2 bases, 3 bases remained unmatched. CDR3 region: CASSPSGAYNEQFF. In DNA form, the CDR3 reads TGTGCCAGCAGCCCGAGCGGGGCCTACAATGAGCAGTTCTTC. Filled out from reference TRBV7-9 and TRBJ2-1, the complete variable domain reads DTGVSQNPRHKITKRGQNVTFRCDPISEHNRLYWYRQTLGQGPEFLTYFQNEAQLEKSRLLSDRFSAERPKGSFSTLEIQRTEQGDSAMYLCASSPSGAYNEQFFGPGTRLTVL.

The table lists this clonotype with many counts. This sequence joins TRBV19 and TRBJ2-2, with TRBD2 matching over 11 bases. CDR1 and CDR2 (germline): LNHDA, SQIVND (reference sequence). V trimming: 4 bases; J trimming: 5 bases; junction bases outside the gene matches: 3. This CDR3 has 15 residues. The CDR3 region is CASSTSGGTTGELFF. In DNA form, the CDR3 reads TGTGCCAGTAGTACTAGCGGGGGGACTACCGGGGAGCTGTTTTTT.

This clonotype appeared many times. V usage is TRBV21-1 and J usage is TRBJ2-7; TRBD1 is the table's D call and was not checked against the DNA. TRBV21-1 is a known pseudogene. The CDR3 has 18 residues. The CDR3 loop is CASSKEGFPGQGSYEQYF. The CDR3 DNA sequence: TGTGCCAGCAGCAAGGAGGGGTTTCCGGGACAGGGGTCCTACGAGCAGTACTTC.

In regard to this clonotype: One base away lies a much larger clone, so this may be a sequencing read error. CDR3 coding DNA: TGTGCCGGCAGCCACCCGCCGGGACCCTACACAGATACGCAGTATTTT. It translates to CAGSHPPGPYTDTQYF. The chain recombines TRBV5-4 with TRBJ2-3, with D tentatively TRBD1 or TRBD2 (5 bases each). The CDR3 covers 16 residues. Germline CDR1 SGHNT, CDR2 YYREEE (reference sequence).

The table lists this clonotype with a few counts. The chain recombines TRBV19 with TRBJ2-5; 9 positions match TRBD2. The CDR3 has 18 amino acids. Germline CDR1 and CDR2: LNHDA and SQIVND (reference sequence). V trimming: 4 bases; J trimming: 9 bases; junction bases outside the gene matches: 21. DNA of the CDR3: TGTGCCAGTAGTAAGGAGGGTCGATATGGGGGGAGACTAGCGGCCCAGTACTTC. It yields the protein CASSKEGRYGGRLAAQYF. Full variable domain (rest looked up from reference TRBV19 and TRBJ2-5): DGGITQSPKYLFRKEGQNVTLSCEQNLNHDAMYWYRQDPGQGLRLIYYSQIVNDFQKGDIAEGYSVSREKKESFPLTVTSAQKNPTAFYLCASSKEGRYGGRLAAQYFGPGTRLLVL.

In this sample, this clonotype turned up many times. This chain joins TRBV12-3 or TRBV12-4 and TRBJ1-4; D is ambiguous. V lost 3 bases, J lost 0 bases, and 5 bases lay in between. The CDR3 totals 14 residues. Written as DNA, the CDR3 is TGTGCCAGCAGTTTGTTGACAACTAATGAAAAACTGTTTTTT. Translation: CASSLLTTNEKLFF.

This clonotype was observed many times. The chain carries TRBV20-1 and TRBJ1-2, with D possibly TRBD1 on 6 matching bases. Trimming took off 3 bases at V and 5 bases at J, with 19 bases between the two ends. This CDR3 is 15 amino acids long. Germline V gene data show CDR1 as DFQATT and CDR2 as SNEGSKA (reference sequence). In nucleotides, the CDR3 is TGCAGTGCTAGTTTGCCCACAGGGAGAGGGTATGGCTACACCTTC. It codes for CSASLPTGRGYGYTF.

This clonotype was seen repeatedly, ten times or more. The CDR3 DNA reads as TGTGCCAGCAGCGTACTTGGATTAGCAAATGAAAAACTGTTTTTT. This gives the protein CASSVLGLANEKLFF. The chain has TRBV9 and TRBJ1-4; D gene unclear. Germline lookup yields CDR1 SGDLS and CDR2 YYNGEE. The CDR3 runs 15 residues. V was trimmed by 1 base and J by 5 bases, leaving 12 bases between them. Together with reference TRBV9 and TRBJ1-4, the CDR3 gives the full variable domain: DSGVTQTPKHLITATGQRVTLRCSPRSGDLSVYWYQQSLDQGLQFLIQYYNGEERAKGNILERFSAQQFPDLHSELNLSSLELGDSALYFCASSVLGLANEKLFFGSGTQLSVL.

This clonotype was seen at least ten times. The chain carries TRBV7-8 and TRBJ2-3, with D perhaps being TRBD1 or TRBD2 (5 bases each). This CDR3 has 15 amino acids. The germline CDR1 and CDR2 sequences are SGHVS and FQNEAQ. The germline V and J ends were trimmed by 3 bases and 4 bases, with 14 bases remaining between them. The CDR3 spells CASSFWGPSPDTQYF. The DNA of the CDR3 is TGTGCCAGCAGCTTTTGGGGACCCAGTCCAGATACGCAGTATTTT. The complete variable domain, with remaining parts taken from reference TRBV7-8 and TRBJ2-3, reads GAGVSQSPRYKVAKRGQDVALRCDPISGHVSLFWYQQALGQGPEFLTYFQNEAQLDKSGLPSDRFFAERPEGSVSTLKIQRTQQEDSAVYLCASSFWGPSPDTQYFGPGTRLTVL.

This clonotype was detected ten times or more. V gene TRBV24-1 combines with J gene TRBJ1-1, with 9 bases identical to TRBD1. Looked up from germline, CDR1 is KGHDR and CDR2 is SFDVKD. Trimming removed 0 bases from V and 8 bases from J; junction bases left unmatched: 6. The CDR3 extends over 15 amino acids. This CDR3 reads CATSDLRTGDREAFF. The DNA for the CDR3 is TGTGCCACCAGTGATTTGAGGACAGGGGACAGGGAAGCTTTCTTT.